This is a list of T cell receptor beta chains from one sample in a study of early T cells in non-severe SARS-CoV-2 infection. A single record per CDR3 protein comes from TCRdb applying MiXCR to the 5' RACE reads. The data show 55,000 to 80,000 distinct CDR3 sequences, more than 9.5% seen once. The sample here was whole blood, taken at baseline. Receptors were obtained from an adult who was a healthcare worker with PCR-confirmed SARS-CoV-2 infection or an uninfected control (not recorded which). Both conserved end residues are part of each CDR3. Fields, in order: CDR3 length, J gene, D gene, V gene, clone size, CDR3 protein, CDR3 DNA. D genes are given only for firm matches. Part of the rows lack a size; the others show once, few, many or a class for expanded clones.

>10|TRBJ1-1|-|TRBV5-1|many
CASIPLGAFF
TGCGCCAGCATACCACTGGGGGCTTTCTTT
>14|TRBJ2-7|TRBD2|TRBV11-2|few
CASSSGLADYEQYF
TGTGCCAGCAGCTCAGGACTAGCCGACTACGAGCAGTACTTC
>15|TRBJ2-3|-|TRBV5-5|-
CASSLELYQGDTQYF
TGTGCCAGCAGCTTGGAGCTATACCAGGGAGATACGCAGTATTTT
>16|TRBJ2-2|-|TRBV13|few
CASSPRRQADTGELFF
TGTGCCAGCAGCCCCCGAAGACAGGCGGACACCGGGGAGCTGTTTTTT
>13|TRBJ2-1|-|TRBV7-2|few
CASSLSGASLFFF
TGTGCCAGCAGCCTTTCCGGCGCGTCCCTGTTCTTCTTC
>14|TRBJ2-5|-|TRBV5-8|few
CASSSVSGEETQYF
TGTGCCAGCAGCTCGGTCTCAGGGGAAGAGACCCAGTACTTC
>14|TRBJ2-1|-|TRBV12-3/TRBV12-4|few
CASSFFVWDNEQFF
TGTGCCAGCAGTTTTTTTGTTTGGGACAATGAGCAGTTCTTC
>15|TRBJ1-4|-|TRBV6-5|few
CGTRRTPSTNEKLFF
TGTGGCACCAGAAGAACACCTTCAACTAATGAAAAACTGTTTTTT
>15|TRBJ2-7|TRBD2|TRBV19|many
CASSTGRGGSYEQYF
TGTGCCAGTAGTACCGGACGGGGGGGCTCCTACGAGCAGTACTTC
>15|TRBJ1-6|TRBD1|TRBV18|-
CASSPGTGGGSPLHF
TGTGCCAGCTCACCAGGGACAGGGGGCGGATCACCCCTCCACTTT
>16|TRBJ1-1|-|TRBV29-1|many
CSVAPLRTDGVTEAFF
TGCAGCGTTGCACCCCTCCGGACAGATGGGGTCACTGAAGCTTTCTTT
>12|TRBJ2-3|-|TRBV11-2|once
CASSPDGDTQYF
TGTGCCAGCAGCCCCGACGGGGATACGCAGTATTTT
>18|TRBJ2-3|-|TRBV4-1|few
CASSQAPPGAGSTDTQYF
TGCGCCAGCAGCCAAGCCCCGCCCGGGGCGGGGTCCACAGATACGCAGTATTTT
>15|TRBJ1-6|-|TRBV30|many
CAWSVLTAYNSPLHF
TGTGCCTGGAGTGTCTTAACAGCATATAATTCACCCCTCCACTTT